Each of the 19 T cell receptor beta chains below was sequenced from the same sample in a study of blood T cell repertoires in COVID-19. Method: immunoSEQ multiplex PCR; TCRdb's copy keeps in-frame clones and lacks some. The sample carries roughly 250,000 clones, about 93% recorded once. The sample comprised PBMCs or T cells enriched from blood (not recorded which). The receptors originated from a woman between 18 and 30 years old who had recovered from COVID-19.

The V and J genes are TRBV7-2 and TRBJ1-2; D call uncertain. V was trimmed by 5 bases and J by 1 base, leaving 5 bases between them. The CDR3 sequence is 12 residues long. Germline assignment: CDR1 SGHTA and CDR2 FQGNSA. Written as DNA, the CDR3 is TGTGCCAGCAGCCAACTTAACTATGGCTACACCTTC. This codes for CASSQLNYGYTF.

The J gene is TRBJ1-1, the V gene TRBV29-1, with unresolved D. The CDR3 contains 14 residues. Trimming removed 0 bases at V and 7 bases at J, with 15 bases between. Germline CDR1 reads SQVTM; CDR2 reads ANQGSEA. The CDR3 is CSVEERRGLGEAFF. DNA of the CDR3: TGCAGCGTTGAAGAGAGGCGGGGTTTGGGTGAAGCTTTCTTT.

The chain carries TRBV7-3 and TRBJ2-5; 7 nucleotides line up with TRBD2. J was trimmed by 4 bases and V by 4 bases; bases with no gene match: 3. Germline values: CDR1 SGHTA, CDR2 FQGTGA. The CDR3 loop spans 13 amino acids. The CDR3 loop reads CASSSSGSETQYF. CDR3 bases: TGTGCCAGCAGCTCTAGCGGCTCAGAGACCCAGTACTTC.

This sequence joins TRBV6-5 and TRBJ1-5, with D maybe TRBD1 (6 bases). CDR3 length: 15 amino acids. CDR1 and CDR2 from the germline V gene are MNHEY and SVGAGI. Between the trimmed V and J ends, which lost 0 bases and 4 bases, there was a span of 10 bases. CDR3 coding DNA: TGTGCCAGCAGTTACTCCAGGCAGGGGAATCAGCCCCAGCATTTT. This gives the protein CASSYSRQGNQPQHF.

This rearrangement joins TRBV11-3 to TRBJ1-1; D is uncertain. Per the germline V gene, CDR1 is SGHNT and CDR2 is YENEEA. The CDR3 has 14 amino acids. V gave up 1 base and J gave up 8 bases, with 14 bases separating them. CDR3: CASSLVATTREAFF. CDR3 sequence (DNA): TGTGCCAGCAGCTTAGTGGCGACAACTAGGGAAGCTTTCTTT.

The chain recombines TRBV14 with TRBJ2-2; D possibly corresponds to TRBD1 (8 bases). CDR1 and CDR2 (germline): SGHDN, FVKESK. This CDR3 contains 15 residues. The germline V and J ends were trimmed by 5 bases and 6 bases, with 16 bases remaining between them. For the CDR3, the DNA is TGTGCCAGCAGCAAAAGAACAGGGGGGGCCGGGGAGCTGTTTTTT. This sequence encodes CASSKRTGGAGELFF.

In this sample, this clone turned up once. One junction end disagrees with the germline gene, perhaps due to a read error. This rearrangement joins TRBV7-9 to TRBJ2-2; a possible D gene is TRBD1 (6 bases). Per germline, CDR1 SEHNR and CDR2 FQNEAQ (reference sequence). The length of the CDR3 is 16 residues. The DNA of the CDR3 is TGTGCCAGCACCTTAAACCAGGGGAAAACTACCGGGGAGCTGTTTTTT. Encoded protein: CASTLNQGKTTGELFF.

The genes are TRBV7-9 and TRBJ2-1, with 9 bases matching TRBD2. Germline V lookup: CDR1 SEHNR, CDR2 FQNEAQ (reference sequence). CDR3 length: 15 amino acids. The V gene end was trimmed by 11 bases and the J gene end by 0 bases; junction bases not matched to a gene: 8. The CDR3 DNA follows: TGTGCCGTCCCTAGCGGGGAGCACTCCTACAATGAGCAGTTCTTC. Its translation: CAVPSGEHSYNEQFF. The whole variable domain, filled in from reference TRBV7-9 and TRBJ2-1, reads DTGVSQNPRHKITKRGQNVTFRCDPISEHNRLYWYRQTLGQGPEFLTYFQNEAQLEKSRLLSDRFSAERPKGSFSTLEIQRTEQGDSAMYLCAVPSGEHSYNEQFFGPGTRLTVL.

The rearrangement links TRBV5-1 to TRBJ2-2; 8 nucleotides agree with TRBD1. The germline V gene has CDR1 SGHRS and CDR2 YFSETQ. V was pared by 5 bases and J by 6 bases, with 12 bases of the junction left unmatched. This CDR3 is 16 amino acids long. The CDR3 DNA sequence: TGCGCCAGCAGTCCCGGACAGGGTCTGAGTTCCGGGGAGCTGTTTTTT. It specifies CASSPGQGLSSGELFF.

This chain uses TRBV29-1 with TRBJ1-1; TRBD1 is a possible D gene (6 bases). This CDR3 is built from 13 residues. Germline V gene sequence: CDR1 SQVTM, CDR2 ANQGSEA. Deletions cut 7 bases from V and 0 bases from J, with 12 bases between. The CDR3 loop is CSGGTGMNTEAFF. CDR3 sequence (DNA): TGCAGCGGGGGCACAGGGATGAACACTGAAGCTTTCTTT.

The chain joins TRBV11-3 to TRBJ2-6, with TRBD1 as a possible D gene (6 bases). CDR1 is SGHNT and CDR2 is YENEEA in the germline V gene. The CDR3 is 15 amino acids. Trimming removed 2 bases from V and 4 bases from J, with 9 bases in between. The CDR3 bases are TGTGCCAGCAGCTTAAGCACAGGGGGGGCCAACGTCCTGACTTTC. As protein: CASSLSTGGANVLTF.

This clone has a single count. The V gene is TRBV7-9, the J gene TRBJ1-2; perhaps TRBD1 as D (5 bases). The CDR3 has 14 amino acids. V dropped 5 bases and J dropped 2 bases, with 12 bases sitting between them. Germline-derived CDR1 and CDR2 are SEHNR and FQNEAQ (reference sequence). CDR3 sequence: CASSAGGINYGYTF. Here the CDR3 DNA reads TGTGCCAGCAGCGCCGGGGGGATCAACTATGGCTACACCTTC.

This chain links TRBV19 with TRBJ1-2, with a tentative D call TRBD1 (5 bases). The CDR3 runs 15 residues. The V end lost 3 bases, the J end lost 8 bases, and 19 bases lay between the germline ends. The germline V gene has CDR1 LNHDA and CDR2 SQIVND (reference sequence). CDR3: CASSIGGIPTRGYTF. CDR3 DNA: TGTGCCAGTAGTATCGGGGGGATACCCACGAGGGGCTACACCTTC.

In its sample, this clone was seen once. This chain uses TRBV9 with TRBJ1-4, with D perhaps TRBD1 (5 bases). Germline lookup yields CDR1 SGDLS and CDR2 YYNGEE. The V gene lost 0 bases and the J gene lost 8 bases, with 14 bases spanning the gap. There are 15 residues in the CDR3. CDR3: CASSVGAGGDEKLFF. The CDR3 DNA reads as TGTGCCAGCAGCGTAGGGGCGGGAGGGGACGAAAAACTGTTTTTT. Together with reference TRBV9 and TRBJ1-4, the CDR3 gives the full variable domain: DSGVTQTPKHLITATGQRVTLRCSPRSGDLSVYWYQQSLDQGLQFLIQYYNGEERAKGNILERFSAQQFPDLHSELNLSSLELGDSALYFCASSVGAGGDEKLFFGSGTQLSVL.

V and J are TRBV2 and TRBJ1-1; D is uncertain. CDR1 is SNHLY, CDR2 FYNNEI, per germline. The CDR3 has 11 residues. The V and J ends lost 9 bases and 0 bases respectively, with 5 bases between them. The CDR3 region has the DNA TGTGCCAGTTACATGAACACTGAAGCTTTCTTT. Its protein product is CASYMNTEAFF.

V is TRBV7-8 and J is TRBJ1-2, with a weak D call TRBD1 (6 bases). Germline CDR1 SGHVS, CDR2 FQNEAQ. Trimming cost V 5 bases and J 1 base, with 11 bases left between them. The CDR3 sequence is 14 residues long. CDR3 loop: CASSPGASNYGYTF. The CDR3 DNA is TGTGCCAGCAGCCCAGGGGCGAGTAACTATGGCTACACCTTC.

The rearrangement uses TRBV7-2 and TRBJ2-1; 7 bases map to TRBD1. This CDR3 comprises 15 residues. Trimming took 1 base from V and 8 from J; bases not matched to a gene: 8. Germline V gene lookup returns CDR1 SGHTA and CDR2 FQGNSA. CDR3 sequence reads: CASSLGLTGPDEQFF. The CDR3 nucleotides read TGTGCCAGCAGCTTAGGGTTGACAGGGCCCGATGAGCAGTTCTTC.

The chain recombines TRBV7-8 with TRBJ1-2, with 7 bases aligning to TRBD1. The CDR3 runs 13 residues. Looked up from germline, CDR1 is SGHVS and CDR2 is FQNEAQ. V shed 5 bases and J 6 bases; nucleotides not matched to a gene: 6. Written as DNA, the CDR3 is TGTGCCAGCAGCATTGACAGGGCCGATGGCTACACCTTC. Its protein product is CASSIDRADGYTF.

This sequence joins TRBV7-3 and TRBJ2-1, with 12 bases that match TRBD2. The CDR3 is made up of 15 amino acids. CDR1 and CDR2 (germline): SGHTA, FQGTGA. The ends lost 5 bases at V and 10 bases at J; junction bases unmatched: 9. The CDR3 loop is CASSTRLAGVGEQFF. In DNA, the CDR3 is TGTGCCAGCAGCACCCGACTAGCGGGGGTGGGGGAGCAGTTCTTC.